A selection of T cell receptor beta chains follows, all from one sample in a study of regulatory T cells in long-lasting Graves disease. TCRdb fed the multiplex PCR reads into MiXCR, producing one record per CDR3 protein. The table has about 240,000 distinct CDR3 sequences, just over 20% seen once. This material consisted of peripheral blood mononuclear cells (PBMCs), taken at new diagnosis, from a patient treated with antithyroid drugs. All receptors come from a female donor with Graves disease. Both conserved end residues are part of each CDR3. A D gene is named only where the DNA matches it firmly. For some rows the clone size is stated as once, few or many, or as a class when expanded; others skip it.

cdr3_length,v_call,j_call,clone_size,d_call,cdr3_aa
12,TRBV6-2/TRBV6-3,TRBJ2-7,few,-,CASSSGSHEQYF
12,TRBV3-1,TRBJ2-7,many,-,CASSQGRGEQYF
17,TRBV7-2,TRBJ2-1,-,TRBD2,CASSLVGLAGGLDEQFF
14,TRBV20-1,TRBJ2-3,many,-,CSAGRGGTRDTQYF
16,TRBV7-6,TRBJ1-3,few,-,CASSLVVQGSGNTIYF
12,TRBV2,TRBJ1-1,many,-,CASSELGAEAFF
14,TRBV20-1,TRBJ2-1,many,TRBD1,CSALDRVGYNEQFF
17,TRBV28,TRBJ2-1,-,TRBD2,CASSTGGGGLSYNEQFF
15,TRBV4-2,TRBJ2-7,many,-,CASSQDVNRAYEQYF
16,TRBV7-2,TRBJ2-3,many,TRBD2,CASSRTPGGLTDTQYF
17,TRBV18,TRBJ1-5,-,-,CASSPPFSPAGNQPQHF
12,TRBV3-1,TRBJ2-5,many,-,CASSQVQKTQYF
12,TRBV5-6,TRBJ1-2,-,-,CASSGQFYGYTF
15,TRBV30,TRBJ2-1,many,-,CAWSVSMAPLNEQFF
13,TRBV10-1,TRBJ2-7,many,-,CASSEALPYEQYF
13,TRBV5-1,TRBJ1-2,many,-,CASSPGENYGYTF
14,TRBV7-2,TRBJ2-7,-,-,CASLFGGSAYEQYF
14,TRBV7-2,-,once,-,CASSAPPGDYEQYF
13,TRBV6-1,TRBJ2-1,many,-,CASGPALHLEQFF
13,TRBV6-1,TRBJ1-1,-,-,CASSRPLNTEAFF
13,TRBV29-1,TRBJ1-1,many,-,CSVEDDGATEAFF
14,TRBV5-4,TRBJ2-1,many,-,CASSYRDANNEQFF
13,TRBV29-1,TRBJ2-5,many,TRBD1,CSTGQGDGQTQYF
16,TRBV6-1,TRBJ2-1,many,-,CASTLQDGSSYNEQFF
16,TRBV7-2,TRBJ2-1,many,-,CASSLTAGYSYNEQFF
16,TRBV5-6,TRBJ1-3,many,TRBD1,CASSGGQLYSGNTIYF
14,TRBV18,TRBJ2-5,many,TRBD1,CASSLDRGAETQYF
12,TRBV30,TRBJ2-7,many,TRBD2,CAWSGGGYEQYF
12,TRBV20-1,TRBJ1-1,many,-,CSAHRQNTEAFF
13,TRBV3-1,TRBJ2-5,-,-,CASSQGDGETQYF
17,TRBV12-3/TRBV12-4,TRBJ2-4,-,-,CASSLVSPGLAKNIQYF
18,TRBV7-9,TRBJ1-2,-,TRBD1,CASSLWDRGAQDLYGYTF
17,TRBV6-6,TRBJ2-3,many,-,CASSYSTGSGYTDTQYF
13,TRBV14,TRBJ2-7,-,-,CASSRGEFYEQYF
14,TRBV12-3/TRBV12-4,TRBJ2-1,-,-,CASSFAGLPNEQFF
18,TRBV19,TRBJ2-1,-,TRBD2,CASSIGLAGAFFRNEQFF
17,TRBV11-2,TRBJ2-1,many,TRBD1,CASSLPRGQGAYNEQFF
18,TRBV27,TRBJ1-6,many,TRBD1,CASSLSPRGQGYNSPLHF
13,TRBV6-1,TRBJ2-2,few,-,CASIRQGNGELFF
14,TRBV20-1,TRBJ2-6,many,-,CSARESGGANVLTF
15,TRBV13,TRBJ2-3,many,-,CASSFRSASTDTQYF
15,TRBV4-3,TRBJ1-3,few,-,CASSQDRRSGNTIYF
17,TRBV7-9,TRBJ2-7,-,TRBD1,CASSGRTSGTGRHEQYF
17,TRBV5-5,TRBJ1-6,many,-,CASNLEQGGRGNSPLHF
14,TRBV11-2,TRBJ2-1,many,TRBD2,CASSFRGGLNEQFF
15,TRBV9,TRBJ2-3,many,TRBD2,CASSVIAGATDTQYF
15,TRBV7-2,TRBJ2-7,many,TRBD1,CASSLGGQGADDQYF
12,TRBV6-1,TRBJ1-5,-,-,CASRQGNQPQHF
13,TRBV7-9,TRBJ1-6,many,-,CASSRDGNSPLHF
12,TRBV11-2,TRBJ1-1,many,-,CASRQPNTEAFF
20,TRBV20-1,TRBJ2-1,many,TRBD2,CSARPSPGLAAAPNQNEQFF
15,TRBV24-1,TRBJ2-1,many,-,CATSEGTAAYNEQFF
15,TRBV4-2,TRBJ1-1,few,-,CASSQRQQANTEAFF